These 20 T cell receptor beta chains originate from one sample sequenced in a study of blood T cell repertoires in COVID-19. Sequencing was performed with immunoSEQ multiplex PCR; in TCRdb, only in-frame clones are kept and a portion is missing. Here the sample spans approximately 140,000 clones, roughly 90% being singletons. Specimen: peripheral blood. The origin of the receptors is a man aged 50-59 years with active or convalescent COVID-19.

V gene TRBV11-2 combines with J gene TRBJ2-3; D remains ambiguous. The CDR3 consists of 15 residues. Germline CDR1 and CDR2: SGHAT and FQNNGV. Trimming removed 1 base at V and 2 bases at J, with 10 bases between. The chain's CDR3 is CASSLAPRHTDTQYF. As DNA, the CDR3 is TGTGCCAGCAGCTTAGCCCCCAGACACACAGATACGCAGTATTTT.

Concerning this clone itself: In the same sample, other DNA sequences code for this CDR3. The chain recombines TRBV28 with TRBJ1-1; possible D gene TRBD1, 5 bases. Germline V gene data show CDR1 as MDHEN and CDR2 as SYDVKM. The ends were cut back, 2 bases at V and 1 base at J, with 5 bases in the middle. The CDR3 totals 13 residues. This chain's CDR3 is CASSLQGNTEAFF. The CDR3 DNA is TGTGCCAGCAGTTTACAGGGGAACACTGAAGCTTTCTTT. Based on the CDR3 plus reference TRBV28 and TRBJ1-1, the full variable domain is DVKVTQSSRYLVKRTGEKVFLECVQDMDHENMFWYRQDPGLGLRLIYFSYDVKMKEKGDIPEGYSVSREKKERFSLILESASTNQTSMYLCASSLQGNTEAFFGQGTRLTVV.

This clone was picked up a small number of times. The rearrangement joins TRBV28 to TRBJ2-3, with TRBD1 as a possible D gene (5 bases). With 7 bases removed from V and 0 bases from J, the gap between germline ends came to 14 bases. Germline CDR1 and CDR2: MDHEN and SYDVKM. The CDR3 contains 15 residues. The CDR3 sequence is CASIDSLTSTDTQYF. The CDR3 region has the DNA TGTGCCAGCATAGACAGCCTAACTAGCACAGATACGCAGTATTTT.

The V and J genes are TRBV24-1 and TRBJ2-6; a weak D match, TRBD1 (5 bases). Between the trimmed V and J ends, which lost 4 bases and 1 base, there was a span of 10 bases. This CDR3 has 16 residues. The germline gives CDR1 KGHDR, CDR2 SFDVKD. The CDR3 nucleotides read TGTGCCACCAGTGACAGGGCCCGGTCTGGGGCCAACGTCCTGACTTTC. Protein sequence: CATSDRARSGANVLTF.

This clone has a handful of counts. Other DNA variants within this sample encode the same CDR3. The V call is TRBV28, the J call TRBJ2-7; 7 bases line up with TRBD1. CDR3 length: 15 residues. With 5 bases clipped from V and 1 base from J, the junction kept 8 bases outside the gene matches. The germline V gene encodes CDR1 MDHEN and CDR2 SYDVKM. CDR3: CASSRPGQSSYEQYF. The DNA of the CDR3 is TGTGCCAGCAGTCGACCGGGACAGTCGTCCTACGAGCAGTACTTC.

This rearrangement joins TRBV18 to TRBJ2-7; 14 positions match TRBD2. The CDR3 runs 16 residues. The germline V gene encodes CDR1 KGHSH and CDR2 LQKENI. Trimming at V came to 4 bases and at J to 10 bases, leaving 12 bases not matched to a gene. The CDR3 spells CASSLTSGLAGELQYF. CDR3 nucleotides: TGTGCCAGCTCACTGACTTCGGGACTAGCGGGAGAGTTACAGTACTTC.

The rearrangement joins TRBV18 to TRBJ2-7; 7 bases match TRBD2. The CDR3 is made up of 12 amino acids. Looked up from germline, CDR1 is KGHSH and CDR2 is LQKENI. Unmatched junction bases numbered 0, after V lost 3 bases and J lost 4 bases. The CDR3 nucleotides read TGTGCCAGCTCACCCGGGGGGTACGAGCAGTACTTC. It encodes CASSPGGYEQYF.

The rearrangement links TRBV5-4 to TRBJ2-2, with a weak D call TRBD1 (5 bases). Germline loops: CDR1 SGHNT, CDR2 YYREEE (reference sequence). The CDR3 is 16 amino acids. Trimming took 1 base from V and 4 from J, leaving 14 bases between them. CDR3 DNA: TGTGCCAGCAGCTTGCGTCAGGGTGGCGGCACCGGGGAGCTGTTTTTT. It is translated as CASSLRQGGGTGELFF.

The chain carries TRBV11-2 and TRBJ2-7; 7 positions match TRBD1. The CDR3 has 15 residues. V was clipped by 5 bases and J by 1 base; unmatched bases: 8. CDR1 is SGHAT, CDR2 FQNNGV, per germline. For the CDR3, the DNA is TGTGCCAGCAGCAATACAGGGGTAGGGTCCTACGAGCAGTACTTC. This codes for CASSNTGVGSYEQYF.

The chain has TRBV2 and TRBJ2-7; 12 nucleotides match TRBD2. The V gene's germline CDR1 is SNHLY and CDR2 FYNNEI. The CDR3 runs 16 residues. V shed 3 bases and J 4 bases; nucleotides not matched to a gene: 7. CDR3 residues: CASSDPSGRAGYEQYF. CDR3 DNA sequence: TGTGCCAGCAGTGACCCTAGCGGGAGGGCCGGGTACGAGCAGTACTTC.

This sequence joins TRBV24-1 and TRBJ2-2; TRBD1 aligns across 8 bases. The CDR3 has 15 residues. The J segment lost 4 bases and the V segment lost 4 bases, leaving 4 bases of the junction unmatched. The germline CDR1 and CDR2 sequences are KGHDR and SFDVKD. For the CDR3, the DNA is TGTGCCACCAGTGAGCTGACAGGGGTCACCGGGGAGCTGTTTTTT. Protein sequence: CATSELTGVTGELFF.

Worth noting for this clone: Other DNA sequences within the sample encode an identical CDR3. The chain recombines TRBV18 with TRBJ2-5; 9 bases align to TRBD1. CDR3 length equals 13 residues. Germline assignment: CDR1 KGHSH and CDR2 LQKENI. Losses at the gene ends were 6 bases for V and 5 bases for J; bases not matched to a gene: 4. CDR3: CASSQGQGETQYF. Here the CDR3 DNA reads TGTGCCAGCTCGCAAGGACAGGGGGAGACCCAGTACTTC.

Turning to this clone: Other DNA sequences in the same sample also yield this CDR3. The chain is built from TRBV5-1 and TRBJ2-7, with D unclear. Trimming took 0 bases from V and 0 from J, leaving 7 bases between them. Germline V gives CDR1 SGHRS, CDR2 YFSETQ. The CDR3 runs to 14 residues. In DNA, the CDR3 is TGCGCCAGCAGCTTGGTCGATAGCTCCTACGAGCAGTACTTC. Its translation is CASSLVDSSYEQYF.

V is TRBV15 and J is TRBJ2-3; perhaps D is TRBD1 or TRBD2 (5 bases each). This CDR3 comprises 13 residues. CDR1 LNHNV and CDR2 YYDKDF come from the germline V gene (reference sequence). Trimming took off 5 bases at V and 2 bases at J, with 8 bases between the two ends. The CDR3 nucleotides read TGTGCCACCAGCCGAGGGGCCACAGATACGCAGTATTTT. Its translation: CATSRGATDTQYF.

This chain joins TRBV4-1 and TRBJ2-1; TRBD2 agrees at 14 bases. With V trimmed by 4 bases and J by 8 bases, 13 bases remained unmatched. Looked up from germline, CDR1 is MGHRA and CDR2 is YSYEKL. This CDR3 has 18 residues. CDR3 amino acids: CASSRIPPGLAGADEQFF. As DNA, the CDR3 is TGCGCCAGCAGCCGAATCCCACCGGGACTAGCGGGAGCTGATGAGCAGTTCTTC.

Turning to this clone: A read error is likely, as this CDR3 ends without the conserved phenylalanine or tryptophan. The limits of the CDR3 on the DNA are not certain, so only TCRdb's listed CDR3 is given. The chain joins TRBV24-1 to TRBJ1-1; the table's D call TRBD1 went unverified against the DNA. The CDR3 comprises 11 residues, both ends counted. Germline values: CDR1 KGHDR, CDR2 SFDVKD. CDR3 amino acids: CATSDFTGTAA.

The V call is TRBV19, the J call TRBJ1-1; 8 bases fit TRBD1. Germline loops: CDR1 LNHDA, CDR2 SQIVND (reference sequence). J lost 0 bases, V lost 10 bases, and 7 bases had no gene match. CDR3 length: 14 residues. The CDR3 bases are TGTGCCATTCGCGGACAGGGTCTGAACACTGAAGCTTTCTTT. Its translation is CAIRGQGLNTEAFF.

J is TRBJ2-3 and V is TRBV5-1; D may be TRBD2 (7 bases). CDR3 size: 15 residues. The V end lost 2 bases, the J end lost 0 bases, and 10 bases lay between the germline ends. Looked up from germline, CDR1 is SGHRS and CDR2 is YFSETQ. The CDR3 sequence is CASSLAGHSTDTQYF. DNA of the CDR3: TGCGCCAGCAGCTTAGCGGGACATAGCACAGATACGCAGTATTTT.

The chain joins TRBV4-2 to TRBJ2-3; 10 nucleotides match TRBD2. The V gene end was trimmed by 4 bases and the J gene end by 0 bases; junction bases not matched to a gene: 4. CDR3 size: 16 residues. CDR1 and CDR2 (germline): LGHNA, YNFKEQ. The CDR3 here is CASSPGLASSTDTQYF. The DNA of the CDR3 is TGTGCCAGCAGCCCGGGACTAGCGTCTAGCACAGATACGCAGTATTTT.

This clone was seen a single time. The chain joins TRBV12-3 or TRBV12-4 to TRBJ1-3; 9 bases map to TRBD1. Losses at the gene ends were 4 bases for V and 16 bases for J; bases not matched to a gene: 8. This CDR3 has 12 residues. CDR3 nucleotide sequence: TGTGCCAGCAGTTCCCCAAGACAGGGGGGGTATTTT. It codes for CASSSPRQGGYF.